These T cell receptor beta chains were read from a single sample in a study of PD-1 blockade in classical Hodgkin lymphoma. Sequenced by immunoSEQ multiplex PCR; TCRdb stores in-frame clones only, minus some. The table shows tens of thousands of clones, with roughly 80% occurring only once. The starting material was CD4+ T cells from blood, obtained before the fourth cycle of nivolumab. These receptor sequences come from a human donor with classical Hodgkin lymphoma. The CDR3 runs from the conserved cysteine through the conserved F or W. D genes are given only for firm matches. Some rows have no size entry. The others give once, few or many, or a class for an expanded clone.

TRBV28	TRBJ1-1	-	-	TGTGCCAGCATTAGCAACACTGAAGCTTTCTTT	CASISNTEAFF
TRBV2	TRBJ1-6	-	TRBD1	TGTGCCAGCACTGCGGGACAGGGTCTTTCACCCCTCCACTTT	CASTAGQGLSPLHF
TRBV9	TRBJ2-5	-	TRBD2	TGTGCCAGCAGCCCACCGACTAGCGGGGGTTTTCAGACCCAGTACTTC	CASSPPTSGGFQTQYF
TRBV14	TRBJ1-3	few	-	TGTGCCAGCAGCCAATTCGTGCACTCTGGAAACACCATATATTTT	CASSQFVHSGNTIYF
TRBV18	TRBJ2-1	-	-	TGTGCCAGTCGGGAGTCCTACAATGAGCAGTTCTTC	CASRESYNEQFF
TRBV4-2	TRBJ1-1	-	TRBD1	TGTGCCAGCAGCCAAGTATCAGGGCAGGGGGCTGCTGAAGCTTTCTTT	CASSQVSGQGAAEAFF
TRBV10-3	TRBJ1-2	-	TRBD1	TGTGCCATCAGGGCGGACAGGGTTAAGGGCTACACCTTC	CAIRADRVKGYTF
TRBV5-4	TRBJ1-1	-	TRBD1	TGTGCCAGCAGCTTGGTGGGCGGGACAGGGGGAGATCAAGCTTTCTTT	CASSLVGGTGGDQAFF
TRBV28	TRBJ1-1	-	-	TGTGCCAGCAGTTTGACACAGGGACGGGGGTACACTGAAGCTTTCTTT	CASSLTQGRGYTEAFF
TRBV6-4	TRBJ2-3	-	-	TGTGCCAGCAGTGACAGGGCAGGACCCACAGATACGCAGTATTTT	CASSDRAGPTDTQYF